A single T cell receptor (beta chain) is shown here with its context. The antigen remains undetermined. The data were obtained in a study of cytomegalovirus exposure and HLA in healthy donors. General study findings and limits: Researchers counted around 160 TCR beta chains as cytomegalovirus-associated.

13 Jbeta primers and 60 Vbeta primers were used for the PCR. Sequencing was performed with immunoSEQ multiplex PCR; in TCRdb, only in-frame clones are kept and a portion is missing. The table lists under 70,000 clones, 80% to 90% of them singletons. The CDR3 runs 18 residues. Per the germline V gene, CDR1 is MGHRA and CDR2 is YSYEKL. Trimming cost V 4 bases and J 2 bases; bases outside gene matches: 8. The source material was PBMCs. The gene calls are TRBV4-1 and TRBJ2-3; 14 bases are shared with TRBD2. The origin of this receptor is a young woman in good health and CMV-seronegative. CDR3 nucleotide sequence: TGCGCCAGCAGCCTCGGGACTAGCGGGAGATTAAACACAGATACGCAGTATTTT. Translated, it gives CASSLGTSGRLNTDTQYF.